The rows below give T cell receptor beta chains drawn from one sample of a study of cytomegalovirus exposure and HLA in healthy donors. The table came from immunoSEQ multiplex PCR; TCRdb's copy has only in-frame clones and leaves some out. The data hold 150,000 to 200,000 clones, with 96% observed a single time. The sample comprised PBMCs. The source of these receptors is a woman between 18 and 30 years old in good health and CMV-seronegative. The CDR3 runs from the conserved cysteine through the conserved F or W. D genes are given only for firm matches.

j_call | v_call | d_call | cdr3_aa | cdr3_nt
TRBJ1-4 | TRBV5-1 | TRBD1 | CASSQGGFGEKLFF | TGCGCCAGCAGTCAGGGGGGTTTCGGAGAAAAACTGTTTTTT
TRBJ2-7 | TRBV5-1 | TRBD2 | CASSFRGGFHEQYF | TGCGCCAGCAGCTTCCGGGGGGGATTCCACGAGCAGTACTTC
TRBJ2-7 | TRBV2 | . | CASSESRYEQYF | TGTGCCAGCAGTGAATCCCGGTACGAGCAGTACTTC
TRBJ2-3 | TRBV10-3 | . | CAIGEDTQYF | TGTGCCATCGGAGAAGATACGCAGTATTTT
TRBJ1-1 | TRBV7-2 | . | CASSLTVNTEAFF | TGTGCCAGCAGCTTAACGGTGAACACTGAAGCTTTCTTT
TRBJ2-7 | TRBV7-9 | TRBD1 | CASSPRPPGQGVDEQYF | TGTGCCAGCAGCCCGCGACCGCCGGGACAGGGCGTGGACGAGCAGTACTTC
TRBJ2-3 | TRBV29-1 | TRBD1 | CSVAIGQGAEDTQYF | TGCAGCGTTGCCATTGGACAGGGGGCGGAAGATACGCAGTATTTT
TRBJ1-4 | TRBV14 | TRBD1 | CASSQDEGQLDEKLFF | TGTGCCAGCAGCCAAGATGAGGGACAGTTGGATGAAAAACTGTTTTTT
TRBJ1-6 | TRBV6-5 | . | CASSYLQGSASPLHF | TGTGCCAGCAGTTATTTACAGGGCTCGGCTTCACCCCTCCACTTT
TRBJ1-6 | TRBV2 | . | CASSEGPGDRSPLHF | TGTGCCAGCAGTGAGGGGCCGGGGGACCGTTCACCCCTCCACTTT
TRBJ2-3 | TRBV7-2 | . | CASSLGTDGGDTQYF | TGTGCCAGCAGCTTAGGGACAGACGGTGGAGATACGCAGTATTTT
TRBJ2-1 | TRBV29-1 | . | CSVGGRGNEQFF | TGCAGCGTTGGAGGCAGGGGTAATGAGCAGTTCTTC
TRBJ2-3 | TRBV5-1 | TRBD2 | CASSLLAGGTDTQYF | TGCGCCAGCAGCCTCCTAGCGGGGGGCACAGATACGCAGTATTTT
TRBJ1-4 | TRBV30 | TRBD1 | CAWATGVNEKLFF | TGTGCCTGGGCGACAGGGGTTAATGAAAAACTGTTTTTT
TRBJ2-5 | TRBV7-7 | TRBD2 | CASSSSGTRQETQYF | TGTGCTAGCAGCTCGTCCGGGACTAGACAAGAGACCCAGTACTTC
TRBJ1-3 | TRBV19 | . | CASSIALISGNTIYF | TGTGCCAGTAGTATTGCCCTAATCTCTGGAAACACCATATATTTT
TRBJ1-2 | TRBV12-5 | . | CASGLEKQVYGYTF | TGTGCTAGTGGTTTGGAAAAACAGGTTTATGGCTACACCTTC